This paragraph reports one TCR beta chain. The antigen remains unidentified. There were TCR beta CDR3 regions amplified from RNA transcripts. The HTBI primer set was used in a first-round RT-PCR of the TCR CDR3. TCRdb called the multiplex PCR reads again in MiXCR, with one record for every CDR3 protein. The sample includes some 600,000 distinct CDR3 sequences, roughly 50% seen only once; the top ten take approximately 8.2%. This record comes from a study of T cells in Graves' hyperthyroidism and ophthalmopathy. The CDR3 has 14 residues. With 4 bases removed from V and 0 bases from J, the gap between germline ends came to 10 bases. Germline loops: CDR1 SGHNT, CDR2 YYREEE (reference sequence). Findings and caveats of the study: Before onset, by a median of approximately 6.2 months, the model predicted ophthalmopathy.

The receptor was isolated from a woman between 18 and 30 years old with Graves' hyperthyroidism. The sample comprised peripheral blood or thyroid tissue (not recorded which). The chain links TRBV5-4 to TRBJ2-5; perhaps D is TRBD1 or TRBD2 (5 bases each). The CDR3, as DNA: TGTGCCAGCAGCGGAGGACATAACCAAGAGACCCAGTACTTC. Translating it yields CASSGGHNQETQYF.